This T cell receptor beta chain was obtained from a study of T cell responses to AZD1222 COVID-19 vaccine. Findings of the study overall: Samples come after the peak T cell response, not at day 14. Spike-specific TCR breadth and depth went up after people got two AZD1222 doses. Regions 160-218 and 743-854 dominated among vaccine-associated CD4 TCRs spanning spike. Among AZD1222 vaccinees, only five to seven were seropositive at baseline.

CDR1 SEHNR and CDR2 FQNEAQ come from the germline V gene (reference sequence). This CDR3 contains 15 residues. V was shortened by 4 bases and J by 5 bases, with 16 bases between the two germline ends. To note about this clone: Antigen specificity is unknown.

Measured with immunoSEQ multiplex PCR; TCRdb has only the in-frame clones, and not every one. The sample has fewer than 55,000 clones, about 83% seen once; the top ten hold over 40%. The chain is built from TRBV7-9 and TRBJ2-3, with no clear D. The receptor was isolated from an adult in good health. This material consisted of peripheral blood, taken on day 0 of AZD1222 vaccination. CDR3 DNA sequence: TGTGCCAGCAGCTACGCCACCCCGACCGGAGATACGCAGTATTTT. Its translation: CASSYATPTGDTQYF.